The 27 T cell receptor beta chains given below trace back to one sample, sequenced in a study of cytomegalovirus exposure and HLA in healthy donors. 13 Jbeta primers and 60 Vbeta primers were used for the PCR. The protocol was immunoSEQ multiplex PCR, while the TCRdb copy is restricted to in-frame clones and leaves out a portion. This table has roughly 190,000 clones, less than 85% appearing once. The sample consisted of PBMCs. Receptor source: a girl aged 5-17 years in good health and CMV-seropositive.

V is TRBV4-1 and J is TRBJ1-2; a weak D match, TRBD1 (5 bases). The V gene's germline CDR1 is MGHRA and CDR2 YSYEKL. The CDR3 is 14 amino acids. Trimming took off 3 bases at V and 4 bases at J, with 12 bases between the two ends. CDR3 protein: CASSHPREGYGYTF. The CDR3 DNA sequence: TGCGCCAGCAGCCATCCCAGGGAGGGCTATGGCTACACCTTC.

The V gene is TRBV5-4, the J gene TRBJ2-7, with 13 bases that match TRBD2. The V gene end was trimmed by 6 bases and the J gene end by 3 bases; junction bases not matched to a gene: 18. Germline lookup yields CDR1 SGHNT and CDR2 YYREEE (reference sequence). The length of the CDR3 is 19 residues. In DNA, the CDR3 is TGTGCCAGCACCCAGGCAACTAGCGGGGGGGCTGGTAGGCACTACGAGCAGTACTTC. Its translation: CASTQATSGGAGRHYEQYF.

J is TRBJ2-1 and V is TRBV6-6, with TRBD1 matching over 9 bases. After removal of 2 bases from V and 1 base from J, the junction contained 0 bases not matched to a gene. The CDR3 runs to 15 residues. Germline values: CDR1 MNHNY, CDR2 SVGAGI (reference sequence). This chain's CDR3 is CASSYDRGSYNEQFF. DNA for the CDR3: TGTGCCAGCAGTTACGACAGGGGGTCCTACAATGAGCAGTTCTTC.

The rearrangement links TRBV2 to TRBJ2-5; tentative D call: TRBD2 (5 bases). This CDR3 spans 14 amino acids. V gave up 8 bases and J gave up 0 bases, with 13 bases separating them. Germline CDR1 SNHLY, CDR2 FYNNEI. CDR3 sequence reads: CASSMGRNQETQYF. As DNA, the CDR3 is TGTGCCAGCTCCATGGGGAGAAACCAAGAGACCCAGTACTTC.

Here the CDR3 reads CASSEIIERETQYF. The CDR3 DNA follows: TGCGCCAGCAGTGAAATCATAGAAAGAGAGACCCAGTACTTC. The chain employs TRBV10-2 and TRBJ2-5, with D unresolved. V dropped 3 bases and J dropped 4 bases, with 12 bases sitting between them. The CDR3 totals 14 residues. Germline lookup yields CDR1 WSHSY and CDR2 SAAADI.

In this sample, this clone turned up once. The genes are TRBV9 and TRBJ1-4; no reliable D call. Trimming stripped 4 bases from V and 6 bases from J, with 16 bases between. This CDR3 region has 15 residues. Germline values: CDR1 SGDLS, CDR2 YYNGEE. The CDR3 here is CASSPEISPDEKLFF. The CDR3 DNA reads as TGTGCCAGCAGCCCCGAGATTAGCCCCGATGAAAAACTGTTTTTT.

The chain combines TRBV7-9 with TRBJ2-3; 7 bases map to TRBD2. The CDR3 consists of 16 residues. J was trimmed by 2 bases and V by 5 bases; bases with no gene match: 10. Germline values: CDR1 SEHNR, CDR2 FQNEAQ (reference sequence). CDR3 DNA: TGTGCCAGCAGCGGGGGGGAGGTGGGTTCCACAGATACGCAGTATTTT. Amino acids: CASSGGEVGSTDTQYF.

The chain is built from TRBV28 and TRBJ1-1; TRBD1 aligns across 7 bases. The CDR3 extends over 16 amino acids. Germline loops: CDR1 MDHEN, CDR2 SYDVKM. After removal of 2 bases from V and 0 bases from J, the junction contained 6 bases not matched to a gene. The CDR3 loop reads CASSLETGQLNTEAFF. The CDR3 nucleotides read TGTGCCAGCAGTTTAGAGACGGGACAGTTGAACACTGAAGCTTTCTTT.

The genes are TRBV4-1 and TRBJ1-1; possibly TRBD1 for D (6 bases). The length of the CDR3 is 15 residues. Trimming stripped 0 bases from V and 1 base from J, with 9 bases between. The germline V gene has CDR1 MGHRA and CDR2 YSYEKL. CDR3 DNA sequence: TGCGCCAGCAGCCAAGATTGGGGGCCGAACACTGAAGCTTTCTTT. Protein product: CASSQDWGPNTEAFF.

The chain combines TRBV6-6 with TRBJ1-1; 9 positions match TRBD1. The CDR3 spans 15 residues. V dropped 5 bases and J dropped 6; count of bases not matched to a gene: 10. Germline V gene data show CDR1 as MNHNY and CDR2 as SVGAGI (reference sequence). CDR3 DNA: TGTGCCAGCAGTCCCTGGGACAGGGAAGGGGCTGAAGCTTTCTTT. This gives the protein CASSPWDREGAEAFF.

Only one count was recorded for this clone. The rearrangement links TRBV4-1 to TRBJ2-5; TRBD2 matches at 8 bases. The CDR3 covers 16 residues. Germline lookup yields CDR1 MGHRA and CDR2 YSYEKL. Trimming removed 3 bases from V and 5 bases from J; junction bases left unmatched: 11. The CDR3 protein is CASSHVILADRETQYF. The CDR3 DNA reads TGCGCCAGCAGCCACGTTATACTAGCGGACCGGGAGACCCAGTACTTC.

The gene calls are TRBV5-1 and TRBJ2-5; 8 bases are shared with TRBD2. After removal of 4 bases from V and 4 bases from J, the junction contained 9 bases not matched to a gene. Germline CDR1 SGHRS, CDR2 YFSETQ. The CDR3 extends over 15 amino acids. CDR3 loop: CASSRNGGALETQYF. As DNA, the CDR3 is TGCGCCAGCAGCCGAAACGGGGGGGCCCTAGAGACCCAGTACTTC.

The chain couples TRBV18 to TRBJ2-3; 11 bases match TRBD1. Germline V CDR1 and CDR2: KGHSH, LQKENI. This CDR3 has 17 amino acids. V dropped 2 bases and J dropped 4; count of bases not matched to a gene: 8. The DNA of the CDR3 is TGTGCCAGCTCACCATCGGGACAGGGGGTTCCCCCAGATACGCAGTATTTT. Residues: CASSPSGQGVPPDTQYF.

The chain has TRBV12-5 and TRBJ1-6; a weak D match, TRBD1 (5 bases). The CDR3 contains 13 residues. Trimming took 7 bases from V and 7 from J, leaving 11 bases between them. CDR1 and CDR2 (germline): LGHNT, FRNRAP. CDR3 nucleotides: TGTGCTAGTGCCCCGGGGGGGAATTCACCCCTCCACTTT. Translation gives CASAPGGNSPLHF.

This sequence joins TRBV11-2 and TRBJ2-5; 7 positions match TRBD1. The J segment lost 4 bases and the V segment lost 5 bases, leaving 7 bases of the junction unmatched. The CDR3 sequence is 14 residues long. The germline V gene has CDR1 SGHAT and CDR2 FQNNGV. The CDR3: CASSLRQGPETQYF. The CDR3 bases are TGTGCCAGCAGCCTACGACAGGGTCCAGAGACCCAGTACTTC.

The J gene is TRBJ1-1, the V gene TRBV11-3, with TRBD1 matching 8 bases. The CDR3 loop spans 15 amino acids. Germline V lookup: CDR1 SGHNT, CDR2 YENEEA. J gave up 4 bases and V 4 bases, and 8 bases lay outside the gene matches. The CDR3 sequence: CASSSGQGGFTEAFF. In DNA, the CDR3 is TGTGCCAGCAGCTCCGGACAGGGAGGATTCACTGAAGCTTTCTTT.

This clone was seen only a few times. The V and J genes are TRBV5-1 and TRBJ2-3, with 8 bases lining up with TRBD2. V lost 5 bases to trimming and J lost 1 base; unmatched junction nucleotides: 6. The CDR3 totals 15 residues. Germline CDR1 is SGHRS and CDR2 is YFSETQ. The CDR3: CASSDGRGGTDTQYF. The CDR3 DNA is TGCGCCAGCAGTGACGGGCGGGGGGGCACAGATACGCAGTATTTT.

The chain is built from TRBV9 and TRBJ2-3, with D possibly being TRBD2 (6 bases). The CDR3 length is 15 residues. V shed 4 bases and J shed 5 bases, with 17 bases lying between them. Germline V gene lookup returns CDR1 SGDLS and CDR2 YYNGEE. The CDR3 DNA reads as TGTGCCAGCAGCACGCGGGGTAACGATTTAGATACGCAGTATTTT. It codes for CASSTRGNDLDTQYF.

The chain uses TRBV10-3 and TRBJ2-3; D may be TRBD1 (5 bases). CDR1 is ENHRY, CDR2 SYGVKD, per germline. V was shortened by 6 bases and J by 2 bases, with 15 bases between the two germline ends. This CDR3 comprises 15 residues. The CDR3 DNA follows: TGTGCCATCAGGGACCAGGGAAAGTCCACAGATACGCAGTATTTT. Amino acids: CAIRDQGKSTDTQYF.

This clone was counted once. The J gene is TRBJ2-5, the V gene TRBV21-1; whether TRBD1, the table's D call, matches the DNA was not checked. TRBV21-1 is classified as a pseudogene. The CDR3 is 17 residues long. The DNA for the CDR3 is TGTGCCAGCAGCAAAGGTCCTGCTACAGGGTCGAAAGAGACCCAGTACTTC. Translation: CASSKGPATGSKETQYF.

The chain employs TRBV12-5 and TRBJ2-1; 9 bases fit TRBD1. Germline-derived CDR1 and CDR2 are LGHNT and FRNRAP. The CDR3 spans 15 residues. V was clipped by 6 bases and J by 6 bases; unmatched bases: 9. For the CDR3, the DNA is TGTGCTAGTGGCGAGCCGGGACAGGGATCCAATGAGCAGTTCTTC. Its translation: CASGEPGQGSNEQFF.

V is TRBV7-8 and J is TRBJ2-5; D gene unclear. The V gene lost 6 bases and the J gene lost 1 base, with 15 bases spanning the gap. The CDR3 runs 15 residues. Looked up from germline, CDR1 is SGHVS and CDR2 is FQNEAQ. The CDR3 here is CASSTYGAAQETQYF. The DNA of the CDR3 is TGTGCCAGCAGTACCTACGGAGCAGCCCAAGAGACCCAGTACTTC.

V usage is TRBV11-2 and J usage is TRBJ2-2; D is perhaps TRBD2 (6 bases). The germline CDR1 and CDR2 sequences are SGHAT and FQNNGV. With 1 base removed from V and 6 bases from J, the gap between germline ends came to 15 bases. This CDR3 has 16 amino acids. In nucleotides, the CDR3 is TGTGCCAGCAGCTTAGGTTCTAGCGATATGTCCGGGGAGCTGTTTTTT. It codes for CASSLGSSDMSGELFF.

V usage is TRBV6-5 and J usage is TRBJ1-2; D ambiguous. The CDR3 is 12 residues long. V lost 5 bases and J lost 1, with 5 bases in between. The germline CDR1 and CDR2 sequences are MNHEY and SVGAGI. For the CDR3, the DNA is TGTGCCAGCAGTGCACTTAACTATGGCTACACCTTC. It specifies CASSALNYGYTF.

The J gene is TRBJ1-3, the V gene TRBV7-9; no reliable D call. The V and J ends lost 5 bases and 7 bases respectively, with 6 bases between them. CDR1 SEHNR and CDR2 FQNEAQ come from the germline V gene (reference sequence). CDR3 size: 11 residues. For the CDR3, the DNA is TGTGCCAGCAGCAAACAGAACACCATATATTTT. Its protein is CASSKQNTIYF.

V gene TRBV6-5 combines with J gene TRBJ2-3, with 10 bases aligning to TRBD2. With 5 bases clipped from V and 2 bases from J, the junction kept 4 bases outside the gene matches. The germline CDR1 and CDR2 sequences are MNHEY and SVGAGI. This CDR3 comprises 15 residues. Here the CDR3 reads CASSTLAGVTDTQYF. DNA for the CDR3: TGTGCCAGCAGTACGCTAGCGGGGGTCACAGATACGCAGTATTTT.

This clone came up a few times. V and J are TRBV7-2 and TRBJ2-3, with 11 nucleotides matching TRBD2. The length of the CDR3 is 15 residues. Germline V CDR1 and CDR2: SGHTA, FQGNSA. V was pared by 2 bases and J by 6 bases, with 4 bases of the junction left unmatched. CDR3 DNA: TGTGCCAGCAGCTTAACTCCTAGCGGGGGGGATACGCAGTATTTT. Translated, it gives CASSLTPSGGDTQYF.